The 29 T cell receptor beta chains listed next were all sequenced from one sample in a study of shared clonotypes between healthy human individuals. The table came from immunoSEQ multiplex PCR; TCRdb's copy has only in-frame clones and leaves some out. The sample contains over a million clones, roughly 96% of which appear only once. The sample taken for sequencing was naive CD4+ T cells sorted from blood. Subset meaning: CD45RA+ positively selected. The receptors come from a young man in good health.

The V gene is TRBV7-2, the J gene TRBJ2-3; a possible D gene is TRBD1 (5 bases). The CDR3 sequence is 14 residues long. The V gene lost 3 bases and the J gene lost 5 bases, with 12 bases spanning the gap. Germline CDR1 and CDR2: SGHTA and FQGNSA. DNA for the CDR3: TGTGCCAGCAGCTTCGAACAGGTTGGAGATACGCAGTATTTT. It codes for CASSFEQVGDTQYF.

The chain has TRBV9 and TRBJ2-3; TRBD2 agrees at 11 bases. J gave up 0 bases and V 3 bases, and 6 bases lay outside the gene matches. CDR1 and CDR2 (germline): SGDLS, YYNGEE. This CDR3 comprises 17 residues. The CDR3 nucleotides read TGTGCCAGCAGCGCGACTCGGACTAGCGGGAGCACAGATACGCAGTATTTT. Encoded protein: CASSATRTSGSTDTQYF.

This clone appeared a single time. V and J are TRBV7-2 and TRBJ2-2; the D is unclear. The CDR3 is made up of 15 amino acids. V lost 3 bases and J 5 bases, leaving 13 bases between the germline ends. CDR1 is SGHTA and CDR2 is FQGNSA in the germline V gene. CDR3: CASSFLSVGTGELFF. The CDR3 region has the DNA TGTGCCAGCAGCTTTTTGTCCGTGGGGACCGGGGAGCTGTTTTTT. The variable domain in full, with the rest retrieved from reference TRBV7-2 and TRBJ2-2, is GAGVSQSPSNKVTEKGKDVELRCDPISGHTALYWYRQSLGQGLEFLIYFQGNSAPDKSGLPSDRFSAERTGGSVSTLTIQRTQQEDSAVYLCASSFLSVGTGELFFGEGSRLTVL.

The V call is TRBV7-6, the J call TRBJ2-7; maybe TRBD2 (5 bases). V lost 5 bases to trimming and J lost 1 base, with 24 bases between them. CDR3 length: 18 amino acids. CDR1 SGHVS and CDR2 FNYEAQ come from the germline V gene. The CDR3 protein is CASSLSVPTGLASYEQYF. CDR3 bases: TGTGCCAGCAGCCTGTCTGTCCCGACTGGTCTAGCTTCCTACGAGCAGTACTTC. Drawing the rest from reference TRBV7-6 and TRBJ2-7, the complete variable domain is GAGVSQSPRYKVTKRGQDVALRCDPISGHVSLYWYRQALGQGPEFLTYFNYEAQQDKSGLPNDRFSAERPEGSISTLTIQRTEQRDSAMYRCASSLSVPTGLASYEQYFGPGTRLTVT.

Notes on this clone: Other nucleotide sequences in the sample specify the same CDR3. The chain links TRBV6-1 to TRBJ2-7, with D perhaps matching TRBD1 (6 bases). CDR1 MNHNS and CDR2 SASEGT come from the germline V gene. The V end lost 4 bases, the J end lost 7 bases, and 17 bases lay between the germline ends. The CDR3 extends over 14 amino acids. Here the CDR3 DNA reads TGTGCCAGCAGTGCGAAAACAGGGTTCGGAGAGCAGTACTTC. Its protein is CASSAKTGFGEQYF.

The chain is built from TRBV4-1 and TRBJ1-4, with D hard to call. CDR1 is MGHRA, CDR2 YSYEKL, per germline. V gave up 0 bases and J gave up 3 bases, with 8 bases separating them. The CDR3 is made up of 15 amino acids. The CDR3 reads CASSQDLGPNEKLFF. CDR3 coding DNA: TGCGCCAGCAGCCAAGATTTGGGTCCTAATGAAAAACTGTTTTTT.

The CDR3 nucleotides read TGTGCCAGCAGCGATGGGACAGTGAACACCGGGGAGCTGTTTTTT. Protein: CASSDGTVNTGELFF. The V gene is TRBV6-1, the J gene TRBJ2-2, with 7 positions matching TRBD1. Looked up from germline, CDR1 is MNHNS and CDR2 is SASEGT. The J segment lost 1 base and the V segment lost 6 bases, leaving 5 bases of the junction unmatched. The CDR3 extends over 15 amino acids.

On this clone: Other DNA variants within this sample encode the same CDR3. The chain carries TRBV7-2 and TRBJ2-7; D ambiguous. CDR3 length equals 13 residues. V shed 3 bases and J shed 4 bases, with 10 bases lying between them. In germline, CDR1 is SGHTA, CDR2 FQGNSA. The CDR3 region has the DNA TGTGCCAGCAGCTTGGTCAGAAGGTACGAGCAGTACTTC. Translation gives CASSLVRRYEQYF.

The chain couples TRBV27 to TRBJ2-7; 7 nucleotides align to TRBD2. CDR3 length: 15 residues. The germline V gene has CDR1 MNHEY and CDR2 SMNVEV (reference sequence). The V segment lost 6 bases and the J segment 0 bases; nucleotides outside the gene matches: 8. DNA for the CDR3: TGTGCCAGCAGGGCCTTAGCGGGTGGCTCCTACGAGCAGTACTTC. Protein product: CASRALAGGSYEQYF.

V usage is TRBV7-2 and J usage is TRBJ1-5, with TRBD1 matching over 7 bases. Losses at the gene ends were 1 base for V and 4 bases for J; bases not matched to a gene: 4. The CDR3 covers 15 residues. Germline V gene sequence: CDR1 SGHTA, CDR2 FQGNSA. CDR3 in amino acids: CASSLDRGENQPQHF. DNA for the CDR3: TGTGCCAGCAGCTTAGACAGGGGCGAAAATCAGCCCCAGCATTTT.

V gene TRBV5-1 combines with J gene TRBJ1-3; 9 nucleotides agree with TRBD1. The CDR3 totals 15 residues. V gave up 4 bases and J gave up 7 bases; unmatched junction bases: 9. Germline CDR1 SGHRS, CDR2 YFSETQ. CDR3 coding DNA: TGCGCCAGCAGCGAAAGGACAGGGGAAGGGAACACCATATATTTT. It encodes CASSERTGEGNTIYF.

In this sample, this clone turned up once. The J gene is TRBJ2-3, the V gene TRBV7-3; unclear D gene. The CDR3 runs to 15 residues. Trimming stripped 5 bases from V and 2 bases from J, with 14 bases between. The germline V gene encodes CDR1 SGHTA and CDR2 FQGTGA. CDR3 sequence: CASSPVAVTTDTQYF. Written as DNA, the CDR3 is TGTGCCAGCAGCCCCGTGGCGGTTACCACAGATACGCAGTATTTT.

The chain carries TRBV13 and TRBJ1-2; D is perhaps TRBD1 (5 bases). CDR3 length: 14 amino acids. V lost 5 bases and J lost 1, with 11 bases in between. Germline loops: CDR1 PRHDT, CDR2 FYEKMQ (reference sequence). This chain's CDR3 is CASSLRGVNYGYTF. The CDR3 coding sequence is TGTGCCAGCAGCCTCCGAGGGGTTAACTATGGCTACACCTTC.

V is TRBV28 and J is TRBJ2-7, with TRBD2 identical over 8 bases. Germline CDR1 reads MDHEN; CDR2 reads SYDVKM. CDR3 size: 15 residues. V lost 5 bases, J lost 2 bases, and 8 bases stayed unmatched. CDR3 in amino acids: CASSPHGRGTYEQYF. CDR3 in DNA: TGTGCCAGCAGTCCGCACGGGAGGGGGACCTACGAGCAGTACTTC. The full variable domain, its missing parts supplied by reference TRBV28 and TRBJ2-7, is DVKVTQSSRYLVKRTGEKVFLECVQDMDHENMFWYRQDPGLGLRLIYFSYDVKMKEKGDIPEGYSVSREKKERFSLILESASTNQTSMYLCASSPHGRGTYEQYFGPGTRLTVT.

V is TRBV7-9 and J is TRBJ2-3; 9 bases match TRBD2. Trimming cost V 7 bases and J 6 bases; bases outside gene matches: 11. The CDR3 totals 15 residues. Germline CDR1 and CDR2: SEHNR and FQNEAQ (reference sequence). DNA of the CDR3: TGTGCCAGCACCCCGTGGCGGGAGGGCCGTGATACGCAGTATTTT. Protein: CASTPWREGRDTQYF. Full variable domain (outside the CDR3, taken from reference TRBV7-9 and TRBJ2-3): DTGVSQNPRHKITKRGQNVTFRCDPISEHNRLYWYRQTLGQGPEFLTYFQNEAQLEKSRLLSDRFSAERPKGSFSTLEIQRTEQGDSAMYLCASTPWREGRDTQYFGPGTRLTVL.

This clone was observed a single time. In DNA, the CDR3 is TGTGCCAGCAGCGTAGGTGGGGGGACCCATGAGCAGTTCTTC. Encoded protein: CASSVGGGTHEQFF. The V gene is TRBV9, the J gene TRBJ2-1; a weak D match, TRBD2 (6 bases). The CDR3 is 14 residues long. The V end was cut by 0 bases, the J end by 8 bases, with 12 bases between. CDR1 SGDLS and CDR2 YYNGEE come from the germline V gene.

This chain links TRBV2 with TRBJ2-5, with 16 bases that match TRBD2. CDR1 SNHLY and CDR2 FYNNEI come from the germline V gene. The CDR3 length is 21 residues. V was clipped by 8 bases and J by 2 bases; unmatched bases: 20. The CDR3 coding sequence is TGTGCCAGCCACTCCGGGACTAGCGGGAGGGCCCTTATAGGTTCGCAAGAGACCCAGTACTTC. This sequence encodes CASHSGTSGRALIGSQETQYF. The variable domain in full, completed from reference TRBV2 and TRBJ2-5, reads EPEVTQTPSHQVTQMGQEVILRCVPISNHLYFYWYRQILGQKVEFLVSFYNNEISEKSEIFDDQFSVERPDGSNFTLKIRSTKLEDSAMYFCASHSGTSGRALIGSQETQYFGPGTRLLVL.

The chain carries TRBV6-1 and TRBJ2-5, with D perhaps TRBD1 (6 bases). The CDR3 consists of 16 residues. The ends were cut back, 2 bases at V and 2 bases at J, with 15 bases in the middle. Germline CDR1 reads MNHNS; CDR2 reads SASEGT. The CDR3 here is CASSEYQGQAQETQYF. The CDR3 DNA reads as TGTGCCAGCAGTGAATATCAGGGGCAGGCGCAAGAGACCCAGTACTTC.

The rearrangement links TRBV30 to TRBJ2-5; D tentatively reads TRBD1 or TRBD2 (6 bases each). Trimming cost V 7 bases and J 2 bases, with 11 bases left between them. Germline V gene sequence: CDR1 GTSNPN, CDR2 SVGIG (reference sequence). The CDR3 length is 12 residues. Here the CDR3 reads CASEGGQETQYF. CDR3 DNA: TGTGCCTCGGAGGGGGGTCAAGAGACCCAGTACTTC.

The rearrangement links TRBV28 to TRBJ2-7; tentatively, D is TRBD1 (5 bases). Trimming stripped 7 bases from V and 0 bases from J, with 16 bases between. The CDR3 totals 15 residues. The V gene's germline CDR1 is MDHEN and CDR2 SYDVKM. The CDR3 region is CASTDQGTSSYEQYF. CDR3 nucleotide sequence: TGTGCCAGCACTGACCAGGGAACGAGCTCCTACGAGCAGTACTTC.

The V call is TRBV7-9, the J call TRBJ2-3; tentative D call: TRBD2 (5 bases). The CDR3 loop spans 16 amino acids. V was clipped by 4 bases and J by 2 bases, with 16 bases between them. The germline CDR1 and CDR2 sequences are SEHNR and FQNEAQ (reference sequence). CDR3 DNA: TGTGCCAGCAGCTCCGTGTCAGGACTCACCACAGATACGCAGTATTTT. It yields the protein CASSSVSGLTTDTQYF.

The rearrangement uses TRBV19 and TRBJ1-1, with a weak D call TRBD1 (6 bases). Trimming took 1 base from V and 6 from J, leaving 12 bases between them. The CDR3 has 14 amino acids. CDR1 and CDR2 from the germline V gene are LNHDA and SQIVND (reference sequence). CDR3 in amino acids: CASSIGGASAEAFF. The CDR3 bases are TGTGCCAGTAGTATAGGGGGGGCTTCCGCTGAAGCTTTCTTT.

The V and J genes are TRBV11-2 and TRBJ2-3; no clear D. Germline V gene data show CDR1 as SGHAT and CDR2 as FQNNGV. The V end lost 3 bases, the J end lost 7 bases, and 14 bases lay between the germline ends. The CDR3 length is 14 residues. The CDR3 loop is CASSLQAGLYTQYF. CDR3 DNA: TGTGCCAGCAGCTTGCAGGCCGGTCTTTATACGCAGTATTTT.

J is TRBJ2-7 and V is TRBV18; 7 bases match TRBD1. The CDR3 loop spans 15 amino acids. CDR1 KGHSH and CDR2 LQKENI come from the germline V gene. Trimming removed 1 base from V and 3 bases from J; junction bases left unmatched: 6. CDR3 in amino acids: CASSPRQGTGYEQYF. In nucleotides, the CDR3 is TGTGCCAGCTCACCACGACAGGGAACTGGCTACGAGCAGTACTTC. Full variable domain (outside the CDR3, taken from reference TRBV18 and TRBJ2-7): NAGVMQNPRHLVRRRGQEARLRCSPMKGHSHVYWYRQLPEEGLKFMVYLQKENIIDESGMPKERFSAEFPKEGPSILRIQQVVRGDSAAYFCASSPRQGTGYEQYFGPGTRLTVT.

The chain links TRBV5-6 to TRBJ2-1; D unresolved. With 1 base removed from V and 7 bases from J, the gap between germline ends came to 12 bases. Germline CDR1 reads SGHDT; CDR2 reads YYEEEE. The CDR3 has 14 residues. CDR3 amino acids: CASSLFDPRNEQFF. The CDR3 region has the DNA TGTGCCAGCAGCTTGTTTGACCCGAGGAATGAGCAGTTCTTC.

The rearrangement joins TRBV7-8 to TRBJ2-5, with a possible D match to TRBD1 (5 bases). The V end was cut by 8 bases, the J end by 0 bases, with 7 bases between. Germline V gene sequence: CDR1 SGHVS, CDR2 FQNEAQ. The CDR3 length is 12 residues. The CDR3 spells CASHRNQETQYF. CDR3 nucleotides: TGTGCCAGCCACAGGAACCAAGAGACCCAGTACTTC.

A single count supports this clone. The identical CDR3 is also encoded by other nucleotide sequences in the sample. This chain links TRBV19 with TRBJ2-7; TRBD2 agrees at 11 bases. This CDR3 contains 14 residues. Germline-derived CDR1 and CDR2 are LNHDA and SQIVND (reference sequence). The V and J ends lost 6 bases and 4 bases, in that order; junction bases with no gene match: 5. The CDR3 DNA is TGTGCCAGTAGCATCACTAGCGGGAGTTACGAGCAGTACTTC. Amino acid sequence: CASSITSGSYEQYF.

The V and J genes are TRBV27 and TRBJ1-1; TRBD1 matches at 7 bases. The CDR3 has 14 residues. V gave up 5 bases and J gave up 0 bases; unmatched junction bases: 3. Germline V lookup: CDR1 MNHEY, CDR2 SMNVEV (reference sequence). The CDR3 DNA reads TGTGCCAGCAGTCCGACAGGGATGAACACTGAAGCTTTCTTT. Amino acid sequence: CASSPTGMNTEAFF.

This clone was seen just once. V gene TRBV4-1 combines with J gene TRBJ2-5; 11 bases fit TRBD2. The CDR3 runs 16 residues. CDR1 is MGHRA, CDR2 YSYEKL, per germline. The trim removed 4 bases at V and 5 bases at J, leaving 9 bases unmatched. The CDR3 loop reads CASSRLLAGVQETQYF. CDR3 nucleotide sequence: TGCGCCAGCAGCCGCCTACTAGCGGGAGTTCAGGAGACCCAGTACTTC.